These 21 T cell receptor beta chains originate from one sample sequenced in a study of blood T cell repertoires in COVID-19. The assay was immunoSEQ multiplex PCR, and TCRdb's table has in-frame clones only and misses some. The table lists over 150,000 clones, roughly 87% of them singletons, with 6% to 8.5% in the top ten. The sample taken for sequencing was peripheral blood. The receptors originated from a woman in her sixties or seventies with COVID-19, enrolled during active disease.

The chain employs TRBV7-7 and TRBJ2-7; perhaps TRBD2 as D (5 bases). Germline loops: CDR1 SSHAT, CDR2 FNYEAQ (reference sequence). V lost 1 base to trimming and J lost 4 bases, with 11 bases between them. This CDR3 comprises 14 residues. The CDR3, as DNA: TGTGCCAGCAGCTTAGATGACTCGGGGTACGAGCAGTACTTC. This gives the protein CASSLDDSGYEQYF.

This chain joins TRBV3-1 (or the pseudogene TRBV3-2) and TRBJ1-5, with D uncertain. CDR1 is LGHDT, CDR2 YNNKEL, per germline (reference sequence). The CDR3 runs 12 residues. Trimming pared 4 bases from V and 4 bases from J, leaving 5 bases between. The CDR3 nucleotides read TGTGCCAGCAGCCTCCGGAATCAGCCCCAGCATTTT. Translating it yields CASSLRNQPQHF.

This chain uses TRBV9 with TRBJ2-1, with unresolved D. The V gene's germline CDR1 is SGDLS and CDR2 YYNGEE. The CDR3 is 16 amino acids. V lost 0 bases and J 9 bases, leaving 19 bases between the germline ends. CDR3 region: CASSVELWASASEQFF. As DNA, the CDR3 is TGTGCCAGCAGCGTAGAATTATGGGCCTCGGCGAGTGAGCAGTTCTTC.

For this clone: The sample holds other DNA sequences that translate to the same CDR3. The chain recombines TRBV5-5 with TRBJ2-2, with TRBD2 matching 10 bases. Germline CDR1 is SGHKS and CDR2 is YYEKEE (reference sequence). CDR3 length: 16 amino acids. The J segment lost 2 bases and the V segment lost 4 bases, leaving 5 bases of the junction unmatched. The CDR3 region is CASSPRTSGNTGELFF. The CDR3, as DNA: TGTGCCAGCAGCCCGAGGACTAGCGGAAACACCGGGGAGCTGTTTTTT.

Only one count was recorded for this clone. This chain joins TRBV5-1 and TRBJ2-4; D remains unclear. Per the germline V gene, CDR1 is SGHRS and CDR2 is YFSETQ. V was trimmed by 0 bases and J by 0 bases, leaving 10 bases between them. The CDR3 consists of 16 residues. CDR3 sequence (DNA): TGCGCCAGCAGCTTGGGGGCAGAGCTAGCCAAAAACATTCAGTACTTC. It encodes CASSLGAELAKNIQYF.

Turning to this clone: An end of the junction does not agree with germline; a read error may underlie this. The chain couples TRBV18 to TRBJ1-1; a possible D gene is TRBD1 (5 bases). In germline, CDR1 is KGHSH, CDR2 LQKENI. The CDR3 consists of 13 residues. CDR3 loop: CASSPRTTDEAFF. CDR3 in DNA: TGTGCCAGCTCCCCACGGACGACAGATGAAGCTTTCTTT.

This clone has a handful of counts. This chain joins TRBV6-2 or TRBV6-3 and TRBJ2-7; D gene uncertain. Trimming left V 6 bases short and J 3 bases short, with 18 bases between. CDR3 length: 15 amino acids. CDR1 and CDR2 (germline): MNHEY, SVGEGT. CDR3 sequence (DNA): TGTGCCAGCAGCCAGCAAGCAGGTTTCGACTACGAGCAGTACTTC. It translates to CASSQQAGFDYEQYF.

V usage is TRBV11-3 and J usage is TRBJ1-1, with 9 bases lining up with TRBD1. The V gene's germline CDR1 is SGHNT and CDR2 YENEEA. The CDR3 totals 14 residues. With 5 bases clipped from V and 3 bases from J, the junction kept 4 bases outside the gene matches. The CDR3 protein is CASSPGQGDTEAFF. The CDR3 DNA sequence: TGTGCCAGCAGCCCGGGACAGGGTGACACTGAAGCTTTCTTT. The full variable domain, its missing parts supplied by reference TRBV11-3 and TRBJ1-1, is EAGVVQSPRYKIIEKKQPVAFWCNPISGHNTLYWYLQNLGQGPELLIRYENEEAVDDSQLPKDRFSAERLKGVDSTLKIQPAELGDSAVYLCASSPGQGDTEAFFGQGTRLTVV.

The J gene is TRBJ2-2, the V gene TRBV9; D might be TRBD2 (6 bases). Germline CDR1 SGDLS, CDR2 YYNGEE. This CDR3 spans 17 amino acids. Deletions cut 2 bases from V and 6 bases from J, with 20 bases between. CDR3 sequence: CASSVSGTLVSPGELFF. The CDR3 coding sequence is TGTGCCAGCAGCGTTTCCGGGACTCTCGTCAGCCCCGGGGAGCTGTTTTTT.

The sample holds one count of this clone. The chain couples TRBV5-1 to TRBJ2-1; a weak D match, TRBD2 (5 bases). Germline V CDR1 and CDR2: SGHRS, YFSETQ. Trimming left V 3 bases short and J 2 bases short, with 12 bases between. The CDR3 covers 15 residues. As DNA, the CDR3 is TGCGCCAGCAGCTCTCTTTCGGGGACCTACAATGAGCAGTTCTTC. It translates to CASSSLSGTYNEQFF.

The rearrangement links TRBV5-1 to TRBJ2-1, with 14 bases identical to TRBD2. With V trimmed by 4 bases and J by 3 bases, 3 bases remained unmatched. Germline V gene lookup returns CDR1 SGHRS and CDR2 YFSETQ. CDR3 length equals 16 residues. The CDR3 loop is CASSPGTSGSYNEQFF. CDR3 bases: TGCGCCAGCAGCCCAGGGACTAGCGGGAGCTACAATGAGCAGTTCTTC.

The chain links TRBV10-3 to TRBJ1-1, with TRBD1 identical over 8 bases. This CDR3 spans 15 amino acids. The ends lost 2 bases at V and 6 bases at J; junction bases unmatched: 8. The germline gives CDR1 ENHRY, CDR2 SYGVKD. In nucleotides, the CDR3 is TGTGCCATCAGTGAGACAGGGGGACCAGGAGCTGAAGCTTTCTTT. Its protein is CAISETGGPGAEAFF.

The rearrangement uses TRBV6-1 and TRBJ2-3; 8 bases line up with TRBD2. The J segment lost 3 bases and the V segment lost 5 bases, leaving 7 bases of the junction unmatched. The germline V gene has CDR1 MNHNS and CDR2 SASEGT. The CDR3 spans 15 residues. The CDR3 spells CASSFPGLETDTQYF. CDR3 coding DNA: TGTGCCAGCAGTTTTCCGGGACTAGAAACAGATACGCAGTATTTT.

The rearrangement links TRBV9 to TRBJ2-2; possible D gene TRBD2, 7 bases. V was clipped by 8 bases and J by 1 base, with 21 bases between them. Germline CDR1 reads SGDLS; CDR2 reads YYNGEE. The length of the CDR3 is 17 residues. CDR3 bases: TGTGCCAGAATGAAGTCGGGGGGCACGCGGAACACCGGGGAGCTGTTTTTT. Its translation is CARMKSGGTRNTGELFF. Supplemented by reference TRBV9 and TRBJ2-2, the full variable domain reads DSGVTQTPKHLITATGQRVTLRCSPRSGDLSVYWYQQSLDQGLQFLIQYYNGEERAKGNILERFSAQQFPDLHSELNLSSLELGDSALYFCARMKSGGTRNTGELFFGEGSRLTVL.

The gene calls are TRBV30 and TRBJ1-4; D possibly corresponds to TRBD1 (5 bases). V lost 5 bases to trimming and J lost 7 bases, with 17 bases between them. CDR3 length: 14 residues. Per the germline V gene, CDR1 is GTSNPN and CDR2 is SVGIG (reference sequence). This chain's CDR3 is CAWGRGVGLEKLFF. CDR3 sequence (DNA): TGTGCCTGGGGGCGGGGGGTAGGTCTTGAAAAACTGTTTTTT.

The chain couples TRBV19 to TRBJ1-5; 9 nucleotides line up with TRBD1. V shed 7 bases, J shed 4 bases, and the junction held 17 bases outside the gene matches. CDR1 and CDR2 (germline): LNHDA, SQIVND (reference sequence). The CDR3 length is 18 residues. CDR3 protein: CASTTGGGQGYRNQPQHF. The CDR3 region has the DNA TGTGCCAGTACTACTGGTGGGGGACAGGGATACAGGAATCAGCCCCAGCATTTT.

The V gene is TRBV24-1, the J gene TRBJ2-1; 8 nucleotides line up with TRBD2. The CDR3 has 18 amino acids. CDR1 is KGHDR and CDR2 is SFDVKD in the germline V gene. The V and J ends lost 5 bases and 0 bases, in that order; junction bases with no gene match: 11. CDR3 bases: TGTGCCACCAGTGGCTACGGGAGGGAGGTAGTCTCCTACAATGAGCAGTTCTTC. Translated: CATSGYGREVVSYNEQFF.

The rearrangement links TRBV7-2 to TRBJ2-5; 12 nucleotides align to TRBD2. The CDR3 has 14 residues. The V and J ends lost 7 bases and 5 bases, in that order; junction bases with no gene match: 5. Germline-derived CDR1 and CDR2 are SGHTA and FQGNSA. The CDR3 DNA follows: TGTGCCAGCACCCTAGCGGGAGGGGGGGAGACCCAGTACTTC. Translation: CASTLAGGGETQYF. The whole variable domain, remainder taken from reference TRBV7-2 and TRBJ2-5, is GAGVSQSPSNKVTEKGKDVELRCDPISGHTALYWYRQSLGQGLEFLIYFQGNSAPDKSGLPSDRFSAERTGGSVSTLTIQRTQQEDSAVYLCASTLAGGGETQYFGPGTRLLVL.

J is TRBJ2-7 and V is TRBV30, with 11 bases fitting TRBD2. Germline V gene lookup returns CDR1 GTSNPN and CDR2 SVGIG (reference sequence). The CDR3 length is 12 residues. V shed 8 bases and J 3 bases; nucleotides not matched to a gene: 3. In nucleotides, the CDR3 is TGTGCCGGTAGCGGGAGGGTCTACGAGCAGTACTTC. This encodes CAGSGRVYEQYF.

The genes are TRBV5-1 and TRBJ1-1; unclear D gene. Between the trimmed V and J ends, which lost 3 bases and 0 bases, there was a span of 6 bases. Germline V gene lookup returns CDR1 SGHRS and CDR2 YFSETQ. This CDR3 is built from 13 residues. CDR3 in amino acids: CASSYGVNTEAFF. The CDR3, as DNA: TGCGCCAGCAGCTACGGAGTGAACACTGAAGCTTTCTTT.

The J gene is TRBJ2-5, the V gene TRBV18; 12 bases line up with TRBD2. The junction had 6 bases not matched to a gene; V was cut back by 5 bases and J by 5 bases. Germline lookup yields CDR1 KGHSH and CDR2 LQKENI. The CDR3 runs to 15 residues. CDR3 sequence reads: CASSSTSGSGETQYF. CDR3 coding DNA: TGTGCCAGCTCATCGACTAGCGGGAGTGGGGAGACCCAGTACTTC.